These 22 T cell receptor beta chains were sequenced from one sample in a study of T cells in tumors after PD-1 blockade. Sequencing used immunoSEQ multiplex PCR; TCRdb keeps in-frame clones, though not all of them. The sample carries tens of thousands of clones, roughly 75% recorded once. This material consisted of PBMCs, taken before anti-PD-1 treatment. These receptors all come from a human donor with basal cell carcinoma.

V is TRBV5-1 and J is TRBJ2-7, with 9 bases lining up with TRBD1. The CDR3 is made up of 13 amino acids. Germline values: CDR1 SGHRS, CDR2 YFSETQ. V lost 4 bases, J lost 4 bases, and 3 bases stayed unmatched. DNA of the CDR3: TGCGCCAGCAGCCGACAGGGGGATTACGAGCAGTACTTC. Its protein is CASSRQGDYEQYF.

V is TRBV3-1 (or the pseudogene TRBV3-2) and J is TRBJ2-7; no clear D. Trimming cost V 2 bases and J 6 bases, with 5 bases left between them. The CDR3 is 11 amino acids. Germline V gene sequence: CDR1 LGHDT, CDR2 YNNKEL (reference sequence). CDR3 residues: CASSQKIEQYF. The CDR3 DNA follows: TGTGCCAGCAGCCAAAAAATCGAGCAGTACTTC.

This chain uses TRBV4-1 with TRBJ2-5; 8 positions match TRBD2. The CDR3 consists of 15 residues. V lost 3 bases, J lost 1 base, and 4 bases stayed unmatched. Germline V gene sequence: CDR1 MGHRA, CDR2 YSYEKL. The CDR3: CASSHLAGTQETQYF. CDR3 DNA sequence: TGCGCCAGCAGCCATTTAGCGGGGACCCAAGAGACCCAGTACTTC.

This chain links TRBV7-9 with TRBJ2-5; D is possibly TRBD2 (6 bases). This CDR3 contains 15 residues. Trimming took 6 bases from V and 7 from J, leaving 21 bases between them. Germline assignment: CDR1 SEHNR and CDR2 FQNEAQ (reference sequence). CDR3 sequence: CASSLGDTSEGTQYF. The CDR3 DNA follows: TGTGCCAGCAGTCTGGGAGACACGTCGGAGGGGACCCAGTACTTC.

This clone has a single count. The V gene is TRBV5-4, the J gene TRBJ2-2, with D possibly called TRBD1 or TRBD2 (5 bases each). Trimming shortened V by 5 bases and J by 0 bases, and 14 bases separated the two germline ends. Germline assignment: CDR1 SGHNT and CDR2 YYREEE (reference sequence). The CDR3 runs to 16 residues. CDR3 sequence reads: CASSFSVGANTGELFF. The CDR3 nucleotides are TGTGCCAGCAGTTTCTCCGTGGGGGCGAACACCGGGGAGCTGTTTTTT. Full variable domain (rest looked up from reference TRBV5-4 and TRBJ2-2): ETGVTQSPTHLIKTRGQQVTLRCSSQSGHNTVSWYQQALGQGPQFIFQYYREEENGRGNFPPRFSGLQFPNYSSELNVNALELDDSALYLCASSFSVGANTGELFFGEGSRLTVL.

The chain couples TRBV6-5 to TRBJ1-5; D gene ambiguous. Germline lookup yields CDR1 MNHEY and CDR2 SVGAGI. V was cut by 0 bases and J by 2 bases, with 5 bases left in between. CDR3 length: 14 residues. CDR3 protein: CASSYSAGNQPQHF. DNA of the CDR3: TGTGCCAGCAGTTACTCCGCAGGCAATCAGCCCCAGCATTTT.

CDR3 in amino acids: CASSQTGGREKLFF. The CDR3 DNA sequence: TGTGCCAGTAGTCAAACAGGGGGCCGGGAAAAACTGTTTTTT. The rearrangement links TRBV19 to TRBJ1-4, with TRBD1 matching 9 bases. CDR1 is LNHDA, CDR2 SQIVND, per germline (reference sequence). V shed 5 bases and J 8 bases; nucleotides not matched to a gene: 6. This CDR3 contains 14 residues.

The CDR3 DNA sequence: TGTGCCAGCAGCCCGCAGGCGAGTGATTACACCATATATTTT. Translating gives CASSPQASDYTIYF. The gene calls are TRBV7-9 and TRBJ1-3; D not certain. V was trimmed by 5 bases and J by 8 bases, leaving 16 bases between them. The CDR3 totals 14 residues. Per germline, CDR1 SEHNR and CDR2 FQNEAQ (reference sequence). Using reference TRBV7-9 and TRBJ1-3 for the parts outside the CDR3, the full variable domain is DTGVSQNPRHKITKRGQNVTFRCDPISEHNRLYWYRQTLGQGPEFLTYFQNEAQLEKSRLLSDRFSAERPKGSFSTLEIQRTEQGDSAMYLCASSPQASDYTIYFGEGSWLTVV.

The J gene is TRBJ2-5, the V gene TRBV6-5, with a tentative D call TRBD1 (6 bases). The CDR3 loop spans 12 amino acids. The germline V gene has CDR1 MNHEY and CDR2 SVGAGI. Between the trimmed V and J ends, which lost 6 bases and 4 bases, there was a span of 9 bases. The CDR3 protein is CASRQGRETQYF. In DNA form, the CDR3 reads TGTGCCAGCAGACAGGGTCGAGAGACCCAGTACTTC.

The J gene is TRBJ2-7, the V gene TRBV5-1; maybe TRBD1 (5 bases). Looked up from germline, CDR1 is SGHRS and CDR2 is YFSETQ. CDR3 length: 13 amino acids. The ends were cut back, 0 bases at V and 3 bases at J, with 7 bases in the middle. The CDR3 protein is CASSLEGRYEQYF. The CDR3 DNA reads as TGCGCCAGCAGCTTGGAGGGGCGCTACGAGCAGTACTTC.

V is TRBV5-4 and J is TRBJ1-4, with 7 nucleotides matching TRBD1. J gave up 8 bases and V 6 bases, and 7 bases lay outside the gene matches. CDR3 size: 13 residues. Germline V CDR1 and CDR2: SGHNT, YYREEE (reference sequence). CDR3 residues: CASTGEGAEKLFF. The CDR3 region has the DNA TGTGCCAGCACCGGGGAGGGGGCAGAAAAACTGTTTTTT.

The rearrangement links TRBV5-4 to TRBJ2-1; D not certain. CDR1 and CDR2 (germline): SGHNT, YYREEE (reference sequence). The germline V and J ends were trimmed by 4 bases and 6 bases, with 14 bases remaining between them. The CDR3 loop spans 14 amino acids. The CDR3 DNA is TGTGCCAGCAGCCTTCCGGGCCCCTCCAATGAGCAGTTCTTC. Protein sequence: CASSLPGPSNEQFF.

The rearrangement uses TRBV2 and TRBJ2-7, with TRBD1 matching 7 bases. Germline V gives CDR1 SNHLY, CDR2 FYNNEI. The V gene end was trimmed by 6 bases and the J gene end by 2 bases; junction bases not matched to a gene: 7. The CDR3 sequence is 14 residues long. The CDR3 DNA sequence: TGTGCCAGCAGGACTCAGGGGGTACCCTACGAGCAGTACTTC. Amino acid sequence: CASRTQGVPYEQYF.

This chain uses TRBV2 with TRBJ1-3; D is uncertain. This CDR3 has 16 residues. CDR1 and CDR2 (germline): SNHLY, FYNNEI. V shed 4 bases and J shed 4 bases, with 17 bases lying between them. The CDR3, as DNA: TGTGCCAGCAGTGTTCGGCATCGTTTGATGGGAAACACCATATATTTT. This gives the protein CASSVRHRLMGNTIYF.

This clone occurred once. The chain couples TRBV11-3 to TRBJ2-1, with TRBD1 matching 10 bases. The germline CDR1 and CDR2 sequences are SGHNT and YENEEA. The CDR3 extends over 15 amino acids. The V gene end was trimmed by 5 bases and the J gene end by 5 bases; junction bases not matched to a gene: 6. The CDR3 reads CASSLLDRGNNEQFF. DNA for the CDR3: TGTGCCAGCAGCCTCCTGGACAGGGGGAACAATGAGCAGTTCTTC.

This rearrangement joins TRBV5-1 to TRBJ1-1, with D hard to call. V lost 0 bases and J lost 1, with 10 bases in between. Germline loops: CDR1 SGHRS, CDR2 YFSETQ. The CDR3 contains 15 residues. In nucleotides, the CDR3 is TGCGCCAGCAGCTTGGATCTGGGCTGGAACACTGAAGCTTTCTTT. Amino acids: CASSLDLGWNTEAFF.

The chain combines TRBV29-1 with TRBJ2-7, with 7 bases identical to TRBD1. From germline, CDR1 is SQVTM and CDR2 ANQGSEA. CDR3 size: 20 residues. J was trimmed by 1 base and V by 1 base; bases with no gene match: 22. The CDR3 sequence: CSVEAHSGTVKNRGSYEQYF. The DNA of the CDR3 is TGCAGCGTTGAAGCGCATTCGGGGACAGTGAAGAATCGGGGTTCCTACGAGCAGTACTTC.

The chain recombines TRBV12-5 with TRBJ2-1; TRBD2 agrees at 9 bases. Germline values: CDR1 LGHNT, CDR2 FRNRAP. The length of the CDR3 is 15 residues. V lost 7 bases and J lost 8; bases outside the gene matches: 12. CDR3 nucleotides: TGTGCTAGTGAATCGAGCGGGGGGAGAAACCATGAGCAGTTCTTC. It codes for CASESSGGRNHEQFF.

J is TRBJ1-1 and V is TRBV2, with D possibly TRBD1 on 5 matching bases. V was shortened by 9 bases and J by 1 base, with 18 bases between the two germline ends. The CDR3 sequence is 15 residues long. Germline V gene lookup returns CDR1 SNHLY and CDR2 FYNNEI. CDR3 in amino acids: CASTWKGLRNTEAFF. CDR3 in DNA: TGTGCCAGTACTTGGAAGGGGTTGAGGAACACTGAAGCTTTCTTT.

The chain combines TRBV9 with TRBJ2-3, with D perhaps TRBD1 (6 bases). This CDR3 contains 15 residues. V lost 3 bases to trimming and J lost 2 bases, with 13 bases between them. Germline V lookup: CDR1 SGDLS, CDR2 YYNGEE. DNA of the CDR3: TGTGCCAGCAGCGGGCTTACAGGGTACACAGATACGCAGTATTTT. Protein sequence: CASSGLTGYTDTQYF.

This chain joins TRBV6-5 and TRBJ2-7, with D perhaps TRBD1 (5 bases). Deletions cut 6 bases from V and 1 base from J, with 13 bases between. The germline CDR1 and CDR2 sequences are MNHEY and SVGAGI. The CDR3 is made up of 14 amino acids. CDR3 sequence reads: CASRGRQPSYEQYF. CDR3 nucleotide sequence: TGTGCCAGCAGAGGTAGACAGCCATCCTACGAGCAGTACTTC.

The J gene is TRBJ1-5, the V gene TRBV7-2, with D tentatively TRBD1 (5 bases). CDR1 and CDR2 from the germline V gene are SGHTA and FQGNSA. Trimming left V 10 bases short and J 6 bases short, with 16 bases between. The CDR3 length is 13 residues. The CDR3 region has the DNA TGTGCCACCTCCGGGACCCTAGTTCAGCCCCAGCATTTT. This sequence encodes CATSGTLVQPQHF.